This T cell receptor (beta chain) was sequenced during a study of T-cell memory formation after mild COVID-19. TCRdb reprocessed the 5' RACE reads with MiXCR, giving one entry per CDR3 protein. The top ten clones hold around 7.8% of a sample with roughly 610,000 distinct CDR3 sequences, roughly 17% of them seen once. With 0 bases clipped from V and 1 base from J, the junction kept 9 bases outside the gene matches. CDR1 is SGDLS and CDR2 is YYNGEE in the germline V gene. The CDR3 is 18 amino acids. Note on this clonotype: Its specificity is unknown.

Regarding the study as a whole: Day 15 to 85 contractors were CD4/CD8 balanced; later expanders leaned CD4+. CD4+ contracting clones were found mainly in CM and EM, and CD8+ ones in EMRA.

Source material: PBMCs or a T cell subset sorted from them (not recorded which). This receptor was obtained from an adult woman who had mild COVID-19 (a few samples of this study predate the infection). Cell type and time point are not known. This chain links TRBV9 with TRBJ2-5, with 10 bases aligning to TRBD2. In DNA form, the CDR3 reads TGTGCCAGCAGCGTAGTTGATAGCGGGGGGACGCCCCAAGAGACCCAGTACTTC. It specifies CASSVVDSGGTPQETQYF.